This is a list of T cell receptor beta chains from one sample in a study of molecular identifiers for immune sequencing clone quantification. One entry per CDR3 protein results from TCRdb running MiXCR on the PCR reads. This sample has 460,000 or so distinct CDR3 sequences, with roughly 26% found just once. The sequenced material came from naive CD8+ T cells from blood, with Jurkat cell RNA spiked in. These receptors were collected from a human donor in good health. Some libraries in this study had Jurkat cell RNA spiked in. Both conserved end residues are part of each CDR3. D genes are given only for firm matches. Where a row states a size, it is once, few, many or the class of an expanded clone; other rows omit it.

abundance,j_gene,len,d_gene,v_gene,CDR3nt,CDR3aa
many,TRBJ2-5,15,NA,TRBV4-3,TGCGCCAGCAGCCAAGATTCCAATGCTTGGACGCGAGCGGAGTTC,CASSQDSNAWTRAEF
many,TRBJ1-1,15,TRBD1,TRBV5-1,TGCGCCAGCAGCCTAGCGACAGGGACGGCTCCTGAAGCTTTCTTT,CASSLATGTAPEAFF
NA,TRBJ1-5,12,NA,TRBV25-1,TGTGCCCTAGCGGTGACCAGGCAGCCCCAGCATTTT,CALAVTRQPQHF
NA,TRBJ2-5,15,TRBD1,TRBV5-6,TGTGCCAGCGGAGGAAAGACAGGGGGCAGTGAGACCCAGTACTTC,CASGGKTGGSETQYF
NA,TRBJ1-5,14,NA,TRBV5-3,TGTGCCAGCAGCTTGATGGGGACCGGACAGCCCCAGCATTTT,CASSLMGTGQPQHF
NA,TRBJ2-2,15,NA,TRBV20-1,TGCAGTGCCCACTTTATACAGGGGAACACCGGGGAGCTGTTTTTT,CSAHFIQGNTGELFF
NA,TRBJ2-7,19,TRBD2,TRBV7-3,TGTGCCAGCAGCTTAACGTACGCCCCCCTTGGCGGGAGGGCCTACGAGCAGTACTTC,CASSLTYAPLGGRAYEQYF
NA,TRBJ2-7,13,TRBD2,TRBV12-3/TRBV12-4,TGTGCCGGCAGTTTCGTGGGGGGGACGGAGCGGTACTTC,CAGSFVGGTERYF
many,TRBJ2-3,17,NA,TRBV6-5,TGTGCCAGCAGTTACGGGCGTGGTTGGGGGCTCACAGATACGCAGTATTTT,CASSYGRGWGLTDTQYF
NA,TRBJ2-7,16,TRBD2,TRBV20-1,TGCAGTGCTAGATTGGGGAGCGGGGGCATCTCCTACGAGCAGTACTTC,CSARLGSGGISYEQYF